Within the sample, the clone carrying this T cell receptor beta chain is medium-sized (0.01 to 0.1%). What it binds is not known. Every sequencing run produced over 180 million TCR-beta sequences, and the sequences from any one run covered 15-18 subjects. TCRdb re-analysed the 5' RACE reads in MiXCR, keeping a single row per CDR3 protein. The data hold 10,000 or so distinct CDR3 sequences, with 22% observed a single time. These data come from a study of neurological immune-mediated disorders. Study-level background: Multiple sclerosis patients (n of about 34) included around 30 with relapsing-remitting and 3 with secondary progressive disease.

Whole-study results and caveats: Whereas HTLV-1-associated myelopathy showed the most TCR clonal expansion, multiple sclerosis showed the least, with levels below those of healthy controls. The authors found no clinical or MRI feature associated with the multiple sclerosis repertoire cluster.

The material sequenced was CD8+ T cells from blood. This clonotype was sampled from a woman aged 40-49 years with multiple sclerosis.

The CDR3 here is CASSQVWGGAISTF. For the CDR3, the DNA is TGCGCCAGCAGCCAAGTATGGGGGGGGGCGATTAGTACCTTC. The chain is built from TRBV4-1 and TRBJ1-2; perhaps TRBD1 as D (6 bases). Germline assignment: CDR1 MGHRA and CDR2 YSYEKL. This CDR3 region has 14 residues. V shed 1 base and J shed 14 bases, with 20 bases lying between them.